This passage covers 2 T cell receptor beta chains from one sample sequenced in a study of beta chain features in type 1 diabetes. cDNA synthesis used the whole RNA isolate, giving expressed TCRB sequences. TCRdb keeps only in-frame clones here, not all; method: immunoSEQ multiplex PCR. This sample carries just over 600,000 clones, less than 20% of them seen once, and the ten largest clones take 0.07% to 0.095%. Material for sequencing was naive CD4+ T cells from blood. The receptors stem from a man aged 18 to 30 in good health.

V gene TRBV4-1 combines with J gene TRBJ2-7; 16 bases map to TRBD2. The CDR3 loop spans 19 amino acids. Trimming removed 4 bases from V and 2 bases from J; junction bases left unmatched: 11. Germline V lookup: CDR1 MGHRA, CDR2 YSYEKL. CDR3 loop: CASSPTTGLAGGLAYEQYF. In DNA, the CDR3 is TGCGCCAGCAGCCCAACCACGGGACTAGCGGGAGGGCTAGCCTACGAGCAGTACTTC.

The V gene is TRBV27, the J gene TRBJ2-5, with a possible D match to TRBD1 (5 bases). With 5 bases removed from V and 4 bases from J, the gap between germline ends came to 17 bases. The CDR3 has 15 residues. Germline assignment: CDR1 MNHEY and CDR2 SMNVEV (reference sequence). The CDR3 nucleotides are TGTGCCAGCAGTCCTACCAGGGCATCGGGAGAGACCCAGTACTTC. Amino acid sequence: CASSPTRASGETQYF.